This is a list of T cell receptor beta chains from one sample in a study of cytomegalovirus exposure and HLA in healthy donors. Libraries were prepared by immunoSEQ multiplex PCR; TCRdb keeps only in-frame clonotypes and omits some of them. The sample has 150,000 to 200,000 clones, 70% to 90% seen once; the top ten hold 2.3%. The specimen was PBMCs. The receptors here all came from a woman aged 50 to 60 in good health and CMV-seronegative. Both conserved end residues are part of each CDR3. The order of the fields is V gene, D gene, clone size, J gene, CDR3 protein, CDR3 DNA. A D gene is named only where the DNA matches it firmly. The size entry is marked missing in some rows and otherwise reads once, few, many or a size class.

TRBV30	-	-	TRBJ1-1	CAWSGGASEAFF	TGTGCCTGGAGTGGGGGCGCCAGTGAAGCTTTCTTT
TRBV6-1	TRBD1	-	TRBJ1-2	CASRRTRDRGYGYTF	TGTGCCAGCAGGAGGACCCGGGACAGGGGTTATGGCTACACCTTC
TRBV29-1	TRBD1	-	TRBJ1-2	CSPELPGGDGYTF	TGCAGCCCCGAACTCCCAGGGGGCGATGGCTACACCTTC
TRBV1	-	-	TRBJ2-1	CTSSQEPSGPSPSDNGQFF	TGCACCAGCAGCCAAGAGCCTAGCGGGCCTTCCCCGTCGGACAATGGGCAGTTCTTC
TRBV5-5	-	-	TRBJ2-2	CASSSTRSHGANTGELFF	TGTGCCAGCAGCTCTACTAGGTCCCACGGCGCGAACACCGGGGAGCTGTTTTTT
TRBV28	-	-	TRBJ1-3	CASSLVDSRNTIYF	TGTGCCAGCAGTTTGGTAGACAGCCGAAACACCATATATTTT
TRBV7-9	-	few	TRBJ2-3	CASETDTQYF	TGTGCCAGCGAGACAGATACGCAGTATTTT
TRBV25-1	TRBD2	-	TRBJ2-1	CASSESSGRAGEQFF	TGTGCCAGCAGTGAATCTAGCGGGAGGGCCGGGGAGCAGTTCTTC
TRBV6-1	TRBD1	-	TRBJ1-5	CASSVRLQGAGNQPQHF	TGTGCCAGCAGTGTTAGACTACAGGGGGCCGGCAATCAGCCCCAGCATTTT
TRBV5-1	TRBD2	-	TRBJ2-7	CASSALTSGSGEQYF	TGCGCCAGCAGCGCCTTGACTAGCGGGAGCGGCGAGCAGTACTTC
TRBV11-2	-	-	TRBJ2-7	CASSLTVEYEQYF	TGTGCCAGCAGCCTTACCGTGGAGTACGAGCAGTACTTC
TRBV7-9	-	-	TRBJ1-3	CASSLVAGSGNTIYF	TGTGCCAGCAGCTTAGTTGCAGGGTCTGGAAACACCATATATTTT
TRBV6-1	TRBD1	-	TRBJ1-3	CASSPDRASGNTIYF	TGTGCCAGCAGTCCGGACAGGGCCTCTGGAAACACCATATATTTT
TRBV7-9	TRBD1	few	TRBJ1-5	CASSSQGSSNQPQHF	TGTGCCAGCAGTTCACAGGGGAGTAGCAATCAGCCCCAGCATTTT
TRBV7-2	-	-	TRBJ2-3	CASSFTGSTDTQYF	TGTGCCAGCAGCTTTACCGGGAGCACAGATACGCAGTATTTT
TRBV30	-	-	TRBJ1-2	CAWSTGNYGYTF	TGTGCCTGGAGTACGGGGAACTATGGCTACACCTTC
TRBV27	-	-	TRBJ1-3	CASSAGLIGNTIYF	TGTGCCAGCAGTGCGGGACTGATTGGAAACACCATATATTTT
TRBV7-2	-	-	TRBJ2-6	CASSLAAGANVLTF	TGTGCCAGCAGCTTAGCGGCCGGGGCCAACGTCCTGACTTTC
TRBV21-1	-	-	TRBJ2-7	CASSTRTKPWDRDLYEQYF	TGTGCCAGCAGCACACGAACCAAACCTTGGGACAGGGATCTCTACGAGCAGTACTTC
TRBV27	-	-	TRBJ1-5	CASSTSGGNQPQHF	TGTGCCAGCAGTACTTCAGGGGGCAATCAGCCCCAGCATTTT
TRBV7-8	-	-	TRBJ1-2	CASSFHHQEPNYGYTF	TGTGCCAGCAGCTTTCACCATCAGGAACCCAACTATGGCTACACCTTC
TRBV6-6	-	once	TRBJ1-2	CASSYRAGSNYGYTF	TGTGCCAGCAGTTACCGTGCGGGGTCGAACTATGGCTACACCTTC
TRBV4-2	TRBD1	-	TRBJ2-1	CASSPSGTGGNDQQFF	TGTGCCAGCAGCCCATCCGGGACAGGGGGCAATGATCAGCAGTTCTTC
TRBV2	TRBD2	-	TRBJ2-1	CASSWTSGRAPPDNEQFF	TGTGCCAGCAGCTGGACTAGCGGGAGGGCCCCCCCCGACAATGAGCAGTTCTTC